This paragraph covers one T cell receptor beta chain sequence. This sample was included in a study of blood T cell repertoires in COVID-19. At the level of the study: Donors in the United States, Italy and Spain gave samples during acute or convalescent COVID-19. T cells, B-cell-depleted T cells, or PBMCs supplied cDNA or gDNA.

In the original processing: Nucleated cell number was recorded as an estimate derived from reference gene primer amplification. The assay was immunoSEQ multiplex PCR, and TCRdb's table has in-frame clones only and misses some. V and J calls and clone size are those listed in that table; D and trimming were worked out from the DNA. The sample lists about 120,000 clones; roughly 84% were seen once. There are 13 residues in the CDR3. The germline gives CDR1 MNHEY, CDR2 SMNVEV (reference sequence). The V and J ends lost 5 bases and 4 bases, in that order; junction bases with no gene match: 2. The clonotype was recovered from a woman in her 70s who had recovered from COVID-19. This chain connects TRBV27 to TRBJ1-2, with 9 bases that match TRBD1. Sequencing was done on a sample of peripheral blood. The CDR3, as DNA: TGTGCCAGCAGTGGGACAGGGATCTATGGCTACACCTTC. The encoded protein is CASSGTGIYGYTF.